The 9 T cell receptor beta chains presented below share a single source sample, sequenced in a study of early T cells in non-severe SARS-CoV-2 infection. TCRdb redid the calling of the 5' RACE reads with MiXCR, one entry per CDR3 protein. The repertoire holds about 27,000 distinct CDR3 sequences, 2.9% seen once, with 0.72% in the top ten. Source material: whole blood. All receptors come from an adult who was a healthcare worker with PCR-confirmed SARS-CoV-2 infection or an uninfected control (not recorded which).

This clonotype was recorded a few times. The rearrangement uses TRBV21-1 and TRBJ2-1; the table assigns TRBD2, which was not confirmed against the DNA. TRBV21-1 is annotated as a pseudogene. The CDR3 spans 18 residues. Written as DNA, the CDR3 is TGTGCCAGCAGCAAAATTTCTCCCGGACTAGCGGATCCCAATGAGCAGTTCTTC. This translates into CASSKISPGLADPNEQFF.

This clonotype was seen at least ten times. The chain combines TRBV28 with TRBJ2-5, with a tentative D call TRBD1 (5 bases). V was trimmed by 7 bases and J by 4 bases, leaving 13 bases between them. Germline lookup yields CDR1 MDHEN and CDR2 SYDVKM. This CDR3 is 13 amino acids long. The CDR3 sequence: CASTSGQGETQYF. The CDR3, as DNA: TGTGCCAGCACTTCCGGGCAGGGAGAGACCCAGTACTTC. Supplemented by reference TRBV28 and TRBJ2-5, the full variable domain reads DVKVTQSSRYLVKRTGEKVFLECVQDMDHENMFWYRQDPGLGLRLIYFSYDVKMKEKGDIPEGYSVSREKKERFSLILESASTNQTSMYLCASTSGQGETQYFGPGTRLLVL.

This clonotype was counted at least ten times. The V gene is TRBV10-1, the J gene TRBJ1-2; D is unresolved. This CDR3 region has 13 residues. Germline CDR1 reads WNHNN; CDR2 reads SYGVQD (reference sequence). Trimming took off 4 bases at V and 2 bases at J, with 8 bases between the two ends. The CDR3 sequence: CASSGAVNYGYTF. The CDR3 DNA is TGCGCCAGCAGTGGGGCAGTCAACTATGGCTACACCTTC.

At least ten counts were recorded for this clonotype. The CDR3 region has the DNA TGTGCCAGCAGCCCCCACCCTAGGGGCGGTCAGCCCCAGCATTTT. Translating it yields CASSPHPRGGQPQHF. The J gene is TRBJ1-5, the V gene TRBV3-1; D possibly corresponds to TRBD1 (5 bases). This CDR3 contains 15 residues. Germline V gene sequence: CDR1 LGHDT, CDR2 YNNKEL (reference sequence). Between the trimmed V and J ends, which lost 4 bases and 6 bases, there was a span of 16 bases.

This clonotype was observed many times. The chain employs TRBV7-9 and TRBJ2-1; 14 positions agree with TRBD2. Unmatched junction bases numbered 5, after V lost 4 bases and J lost 9 bases. Germline CDR1 and CDR2: SEHNR and FQNEAQ (reference sequence). This CDR3 is built from 15 residues. The CDR3: CASSSGLAGVGEQFF. The CDR3 nucleotides are TGTGCCAGCAGCTCGGGACTAGCGGGGGTCGGTGAGCAGTTCTTC.

This clonotype was found many times. The chain combines TRBV7-2 with TRBJ2-5; D perhaps matches TRBD2 (7 bases). Trimming stripped 4 bases from V and 2 bases from J, with 17 bases between. CDR1 and CDR2 from the germline V gene are SGHTA and FQGNSA. This CDR3 region has 16 residues. CDR3 protein: CASSYHGGGLQETQYF. CDR3 bases: TGTGCCAGCAGCTATCATGGCGGGGGCCTACAAGAGACCCAGTACTTC.

The sample holds many counts of this clonotype. The chain uses TRBV11-1 and TRBJ1-1; 7 nucleotides align to TRBD1. CDR3 length: 13 residues. J was trimmed by 1 base and V by 6 bases; bases with no gene match: 2. CDR1 and CDR2 (germline): SGHAT, FQDESV (reference sequence). The CDR3 DNA follows: TGTGCCAGCAGGCGGGACAGGAACACTGAAGCTTTCTTT. Translating it yields CASRRDRNTEAFF.

This clonotype came up many times. The V and J genes are TRBV5-1 and TRBJ1-1; D gene ambiguous. Trimming left V 4 bases short and J 1 base short, with 8 bases between. The CDR3 runs to 13 residues. The germline V gene has CDR1 SGHRS and CDR2 YFSETQ. CDR3 nucleotides: TGCGCCAGCAGCGACACACCGAACACTGAAGCTTTCTTT. It encodes CASSDTPNTEAFF.

Ten or more counts support this clonotype. The V and J genes are TRBV28 and TRBJ2-7; 8 bases match TRBD2. This CDR3 has 16 residues. V shed 5 bases and J 6 bases; nucleotides not matched to a gene: 15. Germline V gene lookup returns CDR1 MDHEN and CDR2 SYDVKM. The CDR3 nucleotides read TGTGCCAGCAGTCCACCAAGCGGGGGAGTCTCCCGCGAGCAGTACGTC. Protein sequence: CASSPPSGGVSREQYV.